This T cell receptor (beta chain) came from a study of blood T cell repertoires in COVID-19. Clones were read by immunoSEQ multiplex PCR, and TCRdb kept only the in-frame ones, dropping some. The repertoire consists of some 250,000 clones, with about four fifths occurring once and the leading ten covering roughly 9.6%. Germline V gene lookup returns CDR1 SQVTM and CDR2 ANQGSEA. The CDR3 is 12 amino acids. V was clipped by 4 bases and J by 6 bases, with 10 bases between them. The V gene is TRBV29-1, the J gene TRBJ2-1; TRBD2 is a possible D gene (5 bases). The sample taken for sequencing was peripheral blood. This clonotype originated in a woman over 75 with acute or convalescent COVID-19. The CDR3 DNA follows: TGCAGCGTTGTGTCGGGAATCAATGAGCAGTTCTTC. It translates to CSVVSGINEQFF.